The 5 T cell receptor beta chains presented below share a single source sample, sequenced in a study of T-cell memory formation after mild COVID-19. Via MiXCR, TCRdb re-called the 5' RACE reads, giving one row per CDR3 protein. The sample consists of 400,000 or so distinct CDR3 sequences, roughly 21% of them appearing once. What was sequenced was PBMCs or a T cell subset sorted from them (not recorded which). The receptors were sampled from an adult woman who had mild COVID-19 (a few samples of this study predate the infection). Cell type and time point are not known.

This chain joins TRBV28 and TRBJ2-2; 9 nucleotides agree with TRBD1. The CDR3 loop spans 16 amino acids. Germline values: CDR1 MDHEN, CDR2 SYDVKM. V was clipped by 4 bases and J by 5 bases; unmatched bases: 8. CDR3 DNA: TGTGCCAGCAGTTCGGGGACAGGGTGGGGAACCGGGGAGCTGTTTTTT. Translating it yields CASSSGTGWGTGELFF.

This clonotype was seen a few times. This rearrangement joins TRBV5-1 to TRBJ2-7; 12 bases agree with TRBD1. Germline V gives CDR1 SGHRS, CDR2 YFSETQ. After removal of 3 bases from V and 4 bases from J, the junction contained 8 bases not matched to a gene. This CDR3 has 16 residues. This chain's CDR3 is CASSYQGQGAMYEQYF. The CDR3 DNA reads TGCGCCAGCAGCTACCAGGGACAGGGGGCAATGTACGAGCAGTACTTC.

This clonotype was detected only a few times. The chain couples TRBV12-3 or TRBV12-4 to TRBJ2-7, with 8 bases identical to TRBD1. This CDR3 spans 17 amino acids. Trimming at V came to 2 bases and at J to 4 bases, leaving 13 bases not matched to a gene. CDR3: CASSLSRGRRGVYEQYF. As DNA, the CDR3 is TGTGCCAGCAGTTTATCCAGGGGGCGGCGCGGGGTATACGAGCAGTACTTC.

The chain carries TRBV14 and TRBJ1-2, with D maybe TRBD1 (5 bases). The ends were cut back, 3 bases at V and 4 bases at J, with 9 bases in the middle. This CDR3 has 13 residues. CDR1 is SGHDN and CDR2 is FVKESK in the germline V gene. The CDR3 spells CASSHGTVYGYTF. As DNA, the CDR3 is TGTGCCAGCAGCCACGGGACGGTCTATGGCTACACCTTC. The whole variable domain, remainder taken from reference TRBV14 and TRBJ1-2, is EAGVTQFPSHSVIEKGQTVTLRCDPISGHDNLYWYRRVMGKEIKFLLHFVKESKQDESGMPNNRFLAERTGGTYSTLKVQPAELEDSGVYFCASSHGTVYGYTFGSGTRLTVV.

This clonotype was seen only a few times. The chain employs TRBV20-1 and TRBJ1-2; 7 bases fit TRBD1. V lost 2 bases, J lost 3 bases, and 15 bases stayed unmatched. The CDR3 is 17 amino acids. From germline, CDR1 is DFQATT and CDR2 SNEGSKA (reference sequence). DNA for the CDR3: TGCAGTGCTAGACAGACAGGGTCATACGGTTTGGACTATGGCTACACCTTC. Translated, it gives CSARQTGSYGLDYGYTF.